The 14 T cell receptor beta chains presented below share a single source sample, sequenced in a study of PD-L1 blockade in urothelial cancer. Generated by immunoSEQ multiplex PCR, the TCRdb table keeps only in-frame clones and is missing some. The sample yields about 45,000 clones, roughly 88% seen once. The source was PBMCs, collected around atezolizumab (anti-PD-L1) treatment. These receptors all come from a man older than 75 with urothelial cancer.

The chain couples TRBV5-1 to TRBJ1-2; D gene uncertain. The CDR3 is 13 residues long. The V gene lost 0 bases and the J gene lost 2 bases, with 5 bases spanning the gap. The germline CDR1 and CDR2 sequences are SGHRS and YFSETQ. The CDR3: CASSLVQNYGYTF. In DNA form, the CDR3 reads TGCGCCAGCAGCTTGGTGCAGAACTATGGCTACACCTTC.

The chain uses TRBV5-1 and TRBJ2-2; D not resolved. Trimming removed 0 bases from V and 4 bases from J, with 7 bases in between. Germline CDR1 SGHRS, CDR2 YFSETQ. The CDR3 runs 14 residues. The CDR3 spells CASSLAGATGELFF. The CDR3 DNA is TGCGCCAGCAGCTTGGCGGGTGCCACCGGGGAGCTGTTTTTT. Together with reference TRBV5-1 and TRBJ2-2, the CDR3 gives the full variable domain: KAGVTQTPRYLIKTRGQQVTLSCSPISGHRSVSWYQQTPGQGLQFLFEYFSETQRNKGNFPGRFSGRQFSNSRSEMNVSTLELGDSALYLCASSLAGATGELFFGEGSRLTVL.

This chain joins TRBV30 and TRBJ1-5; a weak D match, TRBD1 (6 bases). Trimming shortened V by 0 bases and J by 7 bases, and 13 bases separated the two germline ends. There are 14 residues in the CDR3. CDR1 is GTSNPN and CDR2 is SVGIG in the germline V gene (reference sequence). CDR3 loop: CAWSVLGGEQPQHF. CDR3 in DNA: TGTGCCTGGAGTGTACTAGGGGGAGAACAGCCCCAGCATTTT.

This chain's CDR3 is CASSVRQVGNTIYF. The DNA for the CDR3 is TGTGCCAGCAGCGTCCGACAGGTCGGAAACACCATATATTTT. V gene TRBV11-2 combines with J gene TRBJ1-3, with D maybe TRBD1 (6 bases). The CDR3 is 14 residues long. Germline V lookup: CDR1 SGHAT, CDR2 FQNNGV. The V end lost 5 bases, the J end lost 4 bases, and 12 bases lay between the germline ends. Full variable domain (missing parts from reference TRBV11-2 and TRBJ1-3): EAGVAQSPRYKIIEKRQSVAFWCNPISGHATLYWYQQILGQGPKLLIQFQNNGVVDDSQLPKDRFSAERLKGVDSTLKIQPAKLEDSAVYLCASSVRQVGNTIYFGEGSWLTVV.

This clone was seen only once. DNA for the CDR3: TGTGCCAGCAGCTCCTGGGGGGAACCGGAAAAACTGTTTTTT. Translated, it gives CASSSWGEPEKLFF. This chain joins TRBV7-6 and TRBJ1-4; the D gene is possibly TRBD1 (5 bases). Germline CDR1 is SGHVS and CDR2 is FNYEAQ. V was cut by 4 bases and J by 8 bases, with 14 bases left in between. The CDR3 spans 14 residues.

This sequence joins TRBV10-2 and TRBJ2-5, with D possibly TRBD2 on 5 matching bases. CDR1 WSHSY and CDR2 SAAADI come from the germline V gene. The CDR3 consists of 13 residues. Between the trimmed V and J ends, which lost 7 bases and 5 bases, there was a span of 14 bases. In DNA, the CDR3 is TGCGCCAGCAAACTGGGAGTCGCGGAGACCCAGTACTTC. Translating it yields CASKLGVAETQYF.

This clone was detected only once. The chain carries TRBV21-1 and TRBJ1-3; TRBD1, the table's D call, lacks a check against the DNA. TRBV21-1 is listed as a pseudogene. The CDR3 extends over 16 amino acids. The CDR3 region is CASSNLTASSGNTIYF. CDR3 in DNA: TGTGCCAGCAGCAACTTGACAGCGAGCTCTGGAAACACCATATATTTT.

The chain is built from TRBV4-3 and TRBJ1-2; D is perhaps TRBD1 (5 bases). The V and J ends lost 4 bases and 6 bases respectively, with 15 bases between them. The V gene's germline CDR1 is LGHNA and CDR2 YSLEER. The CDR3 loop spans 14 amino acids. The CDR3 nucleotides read TGCGCCAGCAGCCGGCGGGGGACTGGGGATGGCTACACCTTC. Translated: CASSRRGTGDGYTF.

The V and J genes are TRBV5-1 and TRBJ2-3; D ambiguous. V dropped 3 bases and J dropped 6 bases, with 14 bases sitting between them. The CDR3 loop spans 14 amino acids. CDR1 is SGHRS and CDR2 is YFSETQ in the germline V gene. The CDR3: CASSSGTAADTQYF. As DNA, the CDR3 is TGCGCCAGCAGCTCTGGAACTGCGGCGGATACGCAGTATTTT. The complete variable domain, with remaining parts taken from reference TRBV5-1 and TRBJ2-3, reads KAGVTQTPRYLIKTRGQQVTLSCSPISGHRSVSWYQQTPGQGLQFLFEYFSETQRNKGNFPGRFSGRQFSNSRSEMNVSTLELGDSALYLCASSSGTAADTQYFGPGTRLTVL.

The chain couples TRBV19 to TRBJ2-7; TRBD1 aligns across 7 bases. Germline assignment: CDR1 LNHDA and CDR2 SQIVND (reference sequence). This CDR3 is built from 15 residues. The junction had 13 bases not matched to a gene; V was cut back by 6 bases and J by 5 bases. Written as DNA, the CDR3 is TGTGCCAGTAGCCCCGAAGGCAGGGGGATCAACGAGCAGTACTTC. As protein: CASSPEGRGINEQYF.

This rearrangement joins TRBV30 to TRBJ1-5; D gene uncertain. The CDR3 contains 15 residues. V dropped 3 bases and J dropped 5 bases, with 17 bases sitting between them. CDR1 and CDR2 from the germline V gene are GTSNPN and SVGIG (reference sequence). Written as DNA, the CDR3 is TGTGCCTGGAGAGGTAAAGCTACGCGGGATCAGCCCCAGCATTTT. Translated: CAWRGKATRDQPQHF. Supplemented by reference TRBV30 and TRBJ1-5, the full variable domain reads SQTIHQWPATLVQPVGSPLSLECTVEGTSNPNLYWYRQAAGRGLQLLFYSVGIGQISSEVPQNLSASRPQDRQFILSSKKLLLSDSGFYLCAWRGKATRDQPQHFGDGTRLSIL.

DNA for the CDR3: TGTGCCAGCAGCCGCGCTATTGACAGGGATAGGGGACGTGCCACTGAAGCTTTCTTT. It yields the protein CASSRAIDRDRGRATEAFF. V is TRBV5-5 and J is TRBJ1-1, with 7 nucleotides matching TRBD1. The J segment lost 4 bases and the V segment lost 4 bases, leaving 22 bases of the junction unmatched. The CDR3 spans 19 residues. Germline CDR1 reads SGHKS; CDR2 reads YYEKEE (reference sequence).

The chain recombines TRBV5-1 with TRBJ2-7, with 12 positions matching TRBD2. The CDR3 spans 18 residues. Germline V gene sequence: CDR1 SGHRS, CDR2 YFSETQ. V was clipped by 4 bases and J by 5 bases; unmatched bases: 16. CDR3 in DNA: TGCGCCAGCAGCCCAAACCTTCTAGCGGGAGGGTCTCGAGACGAGCAGTACTTC. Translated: CASSPNLLAGGSRDEQYF. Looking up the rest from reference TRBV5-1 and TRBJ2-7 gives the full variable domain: KAGVTQTPRYLIKTRGQQVTLSCSPISGHRSVSWYQQTPGQGLQFLFEYFSETQRNKGNFPGRFSGRQFSNSRSEMNVSTLELGDSALYLCASSPNLLAGGSRDEQYFGPGTRLTVT.

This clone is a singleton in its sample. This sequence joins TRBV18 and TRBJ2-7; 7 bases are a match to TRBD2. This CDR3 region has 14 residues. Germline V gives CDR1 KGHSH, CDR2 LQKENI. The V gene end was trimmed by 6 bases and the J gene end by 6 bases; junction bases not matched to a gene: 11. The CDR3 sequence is CASSPAGGRGEQYF. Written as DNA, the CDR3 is TGTGCCAGCTCCCCCGCCGGGGGGAGGGGCGAGCAGTACTTC. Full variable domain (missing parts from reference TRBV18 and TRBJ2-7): NAGVMQNPRHLVRRRGQEARLRCSPMKGHSHVYWYRQLPEEGLKFMVYLQKENIIDESGMPKERFSAEFPKEGPSILRIQQVVRGDSAAYFCASSPAGGRGEQYFGPGTRLTVT.